The T cell receptor beta chain described here comes from a study of T cells after yellow fever vaccination. Study-level information: Preparation of the low-cell-number fractions used SMART-Seq v4 Ultra Low Input. Study-wide results and limits: Post-booster repertoires contained most primary-vaccination clones again (roughly 97% CD4, 85% to 90% CD8). Researchers cautioned that FACS-sorted repertoires could harbor abundant clonotypes contaminating from the bulk population.

J lost 3 bases, V lost 4 bases, and 8 bases had no gene match. The CDR3 is 15 residues long. Germline loops: CDR1 MDHEN, CDR2 SYDVKM. On this clonotype: Its antigen remains unknown.

The TCR cDNA carried a universal primer site and UMIs from 5'RACE template switching. Via MiXCR, TCRdb re-called the 5' RACE reads, giving one row per CDR3 protein. The sample has hundreds of thousands of distinct CDR3 sequences, 6% to 8% seen once. The source was PBMCs, collected 5 days after the yellow fever booster vaccination. This rearrangement joins TRBV28 to TRBJ2-7, with 8 nucleotides matching TRBD1. This TCR came from a man aged 30 to 45 who received the YFV17D yellow fever vaccine. The DNA for the CDR3 is TGTGCCAGCAGTTCCCTCGGGACAGGTGACTACGAGCAGTACTTC. It yields the protein CASSSLGTGDYEQYF.